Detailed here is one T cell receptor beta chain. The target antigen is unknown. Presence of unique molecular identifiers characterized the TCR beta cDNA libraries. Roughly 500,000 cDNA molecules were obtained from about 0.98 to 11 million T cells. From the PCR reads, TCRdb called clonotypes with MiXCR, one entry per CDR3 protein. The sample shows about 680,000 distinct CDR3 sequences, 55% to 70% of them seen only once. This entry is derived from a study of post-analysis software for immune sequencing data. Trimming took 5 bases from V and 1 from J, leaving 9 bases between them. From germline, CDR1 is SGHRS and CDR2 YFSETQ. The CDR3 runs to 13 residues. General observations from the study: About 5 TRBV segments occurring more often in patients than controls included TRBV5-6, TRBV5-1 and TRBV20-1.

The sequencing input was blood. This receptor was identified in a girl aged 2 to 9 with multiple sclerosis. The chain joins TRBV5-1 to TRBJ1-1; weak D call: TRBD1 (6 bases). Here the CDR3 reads CASRQGGNTEAFF. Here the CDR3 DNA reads TGCGCCAGCAGACAGGGAGGGAACACTGAAGCTTTCTTT.